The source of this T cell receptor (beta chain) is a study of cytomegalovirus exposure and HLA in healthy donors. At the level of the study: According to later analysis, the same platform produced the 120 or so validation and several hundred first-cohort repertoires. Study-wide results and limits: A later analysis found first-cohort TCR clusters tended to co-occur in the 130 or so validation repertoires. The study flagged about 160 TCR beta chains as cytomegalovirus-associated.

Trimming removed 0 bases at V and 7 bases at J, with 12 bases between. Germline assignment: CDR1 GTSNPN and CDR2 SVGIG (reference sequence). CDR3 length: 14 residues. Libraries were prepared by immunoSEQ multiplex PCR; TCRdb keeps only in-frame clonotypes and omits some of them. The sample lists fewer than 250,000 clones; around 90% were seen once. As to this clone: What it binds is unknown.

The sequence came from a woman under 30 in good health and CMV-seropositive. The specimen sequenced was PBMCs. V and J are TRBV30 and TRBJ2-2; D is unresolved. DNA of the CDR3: TGTGCCTGGAGTGTACTATATGAGGACGGGGAGCTGTTTTTT. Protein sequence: CAWSVLYEDGELFF.